These 20 T cell receptor beta chains originate from one sample sequenced in a study of PD-1 blockade in classical Hodgkin lymphoma. Only in-frame clones appear in the TCRdb table, and some are missing; sequencing was by immunoSEQ multiplex PCR. The sample has tens of thousands of clones, 65% to 85% seen once. Stated time point: cycle 4 day 1 (C4D1), after five to seven weeks of nivolumab. All patients relapsed after autologous stem cell transplantation, and brentuximab vedotin exposure varied. Source: peripheral blood mononuclear cells (PBMCs), taken before the fourth cycle of nivolumab. The source is a human donor with classical Hodgkin lymphoma.

As regards this clone: At one boundary the junction diverges from the germline segment, which might be a read error. CDR3 DNA: TGTGCCAGCAGCTTAGATCCGCAGGATCCTTCAAACTTC. Translation: CASSLDPQDPSNF. The chain combines TRBV11-2 with TRBJ2-5; D is uncertain. In germline, CDR1 is SGHAT, CDR2 FQNNGV. The CDR3 is 13 residues long.

In this sample, this clone turned up once. This chain joins TRBV9 and TRBJ2-7; perhaps TRBD1 as D (6 bases). Germline assignment: CDR1 SGDLS and CDR2 YYNGEE. This CDR3 is built from 12 residues. Trimming shortened V by 0 bases and J by 11 bases, and 12 bases separated the two germline ends. This CDR3 reads CASSVVVPGEYF. In nucleotides, the CDR3 is TGTGCCAGCAGCGTAGTGGTCCCAGGGGAGTACTTC.

The V gene is TRBV4-3, the J gene TRBJ1-2, with D possibly TRBD1 on 5 matching bases. Germline lookup yields CDR1 LGHNA and CDR2 YSLEER. Trimming took off 3 bases at V and 3 bases at J, with 11 bases between the two ends. The CDR3 runs 14 residues. DNA for the CDR3: TGCGCCAGCAGCCAGCAGGACACTGACTATGGCTACACCTTC. Translation: CASSQQDTDYGYTF.

A few counts support this clone. This rearrangement joins TRBV5-1 to TRBJ2-2, with 7 bases lining up with TRBD1. The CDR3 totals 15 residues. Germline values: CDR1 SGHRS, CDR2 YFSETQ. The V gene end was trimmed by 4 bases and the J gene end by 5 bases; junction bases not matched to a gene: 8. CDR3: CASSGRQGLTGELFF. CDR3 DNA sequence: TGCGCCAGCAGCGGTCGACAGGGTCTTACCGGGGAGCTGTTTTTT.

The chain joins TRBV13 to TRBJ2-1; D possibly corresponds to TRBD2 (6 bases). The CDR3 runs to 16 residues. Trimming left V 3 bases short and J 6 bases short, with 18 bases between. CDR1 is PRHDT and CDR2 is FYEKMQ in the germline V gene (reference sequence). CDR3 sequence (DNA): TGTGCCAGCAGCTTTTCTCTCCCTCGACTAGTCAATGAGCAGTTCTTC. Protein product: CASSFSLPRLVNEQFF.

This clone was observed a few times. This rearrangement joins TRBV27 to TRBJ1-1; D is undetermined. V was shortened by 6 bases and J by 4 bases, with 12 bases between the two germline ends. CDR1 MNHEY and CDR2 SMNVEV come from the germline V gene (reference sequence). There are 13 residues in the CDR3. The CDR3 DNA reads as TGTGCCAGCAGGAGGGCAGCCTCCACTGAAGCTTTCTTT. Translating it yields CASRRAASTEAFF.

The V call is TRBV6-1, the J call TRBJ1-2, with a possible D match to TRBD1 (5 bases). Germline V CDR1 and CDR2: MNHNS, SASEGT. The CDR3 is 15 residues long. V was clipped by 3 bases and J by 2 bases, with 13 bases between them. The CDR3 reads CASSEVGRENYGYTF. As DNA, the CDR3 is TGTGCCAGCAGTGAGGTCGGCAGGGAGAACTATGGCTACACCTTC.

The genes are TRBV28 and TRBJ1-5, with a weak D call TRBD1 (5 bases). Per germline, CDR1 MDHEN and CDR2 SYDVKM. The CDR3 runs to 15 residues. V was shortened by 2 bases and J by 3 bases, with 11 bases between the two germline ends. The CDR3 coding sequence is TGTGCCAGCAGTTTAACGAGGGGTTTCAATCAGCCCCAGCATTTT. The encoded protein is CASSLTRGFNQPQHF. Supplemented by reference TRBV28 and TRBJ1-5, the full variable domain reads DVKVTQSSRYLVKRTGEKVFLECVQDMDHENMFWYRQDPGLGLRLIYFSYDVKMKEKGDIPEGYSVSREKKERFSLILESASTNQTSMYLCASSLTRGFNQPQHFGDGTRLSIL.

The chain's CDR3 is CASSSRAASKETQYF. The CDR3 DNA sequence: TGTGCCAGCAGCTCTCGCGCCGCCAGCAAAGAGACCCAGTACTTC. The rearrangement links TRBV9 to TRBJ2-5, with D unclear. This CDR3 region has 15 residues. V was cut by 4 bases and J by 3 bases, with 16 bases left in between. Germline V CDR1 and CDR2: SGDLS, YYNGEE.

This clone was detected once. The gene calls are TRBV7-2 and TRBJ1-4; D is unclear. Germline V gene sequence: CDR1 SGHTA, CDR2 FQGNSA. The V end lost 0 bases, the J end lost 4 bases, and 12 bases lay between the germline ends. The CDR3 sequence is 16 residues long. The CDR3 loop is CASSLARVLNNEKLFF. The CDR3 DNA is TGTGCCAGCAGCTTAGCAAGGGTGTTGAATAATGAAAAACTGTTTTTT.

V gene TRBV19 combines with J gene TRBJ1-1, with TRBD1 as a possible D gene (6 bases). Trimming took 6 bases from V and 1 from J, leaving 15 bases between them. CDR1 is LNHDA, CDR2 SQIVND, per germline (reference sequence). This CDR3 comprises 15 residues. In DNA form, the CDR3 reads TGTGCCAGTAGGCCGTGGGGGCAACCGAACACTGAAGCTTTCTTT. Protein product: CASRPWGQPNTEAFF.

V is TRBV2 and J is TRBJ1-3; possible D gene TRBD1, 6 bases. The germline gives CDR1 SNHLY, CDR2 FYNNEI. Trimming stripped 10 bases from V and 0 bases from J, with 13 bases between. The CDR3 is made up of 14 amino acids. CDR3 sequence (DNA): TGTGCCACTCTTCAGGGGAGCTCTGGAAACACCATATATTTT. Amino acid sequence: CATLQGSSGNTIYF. Complete variable domain (other parts from reference TRBV2 and TRBJ1-3): EPEVTQTPSHQVTQMGQEVILRCVPISNHLYFYWYRQILGQKVEFLVSFYNNEISEKSEIFDDQFSVERPDGSNFTLKIRSTKLEDSAMYFCATLQGSSGNTIYFGEGSWLTVV.

This chain uses TRBV19 with TRBJ1-2; possible D gene TRBD1, 5 bases. V was shortened by 6 bases and J by 8 bases, with 13 bases between the two germline ends. The CDR3 runs to 12 residues. CDR1 LNHDA and CDR2 SQIVND come from the germline V gene (reference sequence). The CDR3: CASSAGGGGYTF. CDR3 in DNA: TGTGCCAGTAGCGCCGGGGGTGGAGGCTACACCTTC.

The chain links TRBV21-1 to TRBJ1-1; the DNA was not used to check the table's D call, TRBD1. TRBV21-1 is assigned pseudogene status. The CDR3 runs 17 residues. The CDR3 DNA follows: TGTGCCAGCAGCAACCAACAGGTCGGACCCAAGAACACTGAAGCTTTCTTT. This sequence encodes CASSNQQVGPKNTEAFF.

This clone has just a few counts. The chain uses TRBV19 and TRBJ2-7; 10 nucleotides line up with TRBD2. This CDR3 spans 15 amino acids. Germline V gene data show CDR1 as LNHDA and CDR2 as SQIVND (reference sequence). J lost 7 bases, V lost 6 bases, and 12 bases had no gene match. The CDR3, as DNA: TGTGCCAGTAGGGCTCCAGCTAGCGGGAGTTGGGAGCAGTACTTC. Translating gives CASRAPASGSWEQYF.

This CDR3 is CASSKPPPADIQYF. In DNA, the CDR3 is TGTGCCAGCAGTAAACCGCCCCCTGCAGACATTCAGTACTTC. V gene TRBV5-4 combines with J gene TRBJ2-4; D ambiguous. Trimming shortened V by 5 bases and J by 8 bases, and 17 bases separated the two germline ends. The CDR3 covers 14 residues. The germline gives CDR1 SGHNT, CDR2 YYREEE (reference sequence).

This sequence joins TRBV7-8 and TRBJ1-3; no firm D call. This CDR3 has 13 amino acids. Trimming left V 5 bases short and J 1 base short, with 6 bases between. The germline gives CDR1 SGHVS, CDR2 FQNEAQ. CDR3 in DNA: TGTGCCAGCAGCCCCGGGTCTGGAAACACCATATATTTT. This sequence encodes CASSPGSGNTIYF.

The chain recombines TRBV5-1 with TRBJ2-7; D is possibly TRBD1 or TRBD2 (5 bases each). V lost 0 bases to trimming and J lost 1 base, with 11 bases between them. The CDR3 runs to 15 residues. CDR1 and CDR2 from the germline V gene are SGHRS and YFSETQ. Written as DNA, the CDR3 is TGCGCCAGCAGCTTGGCAGGGCGGGCGTCCTACGAGCAGTACTTC. It yields the protein CASSLAGRASYEQYF.

This clone showed up just once. The chain combines TRBV5-1 with TRBJ2-1, with D unresolved. Germline CDR1 and CDR2: SGHRS and YFSETQ. V gave up 0 bases and J gave up 0 bases, with 13 bases separating them. The CDR3 is 17 residues long. CDR3 sequence reads: CASSLVGRRNSYNEQFF. The CDR3 coding sequence is TGCGCCAGCAGCTTGGTCGGGCGGCGAAACTCCTACAATGAGCAGTTCTTC.

V usage is TRBV11-1 and J usage is TRBJ1-1; D possibly corresponds to TRBD1 (5 bases). Trimming removed 3 bases at V and 5 bases at J, with 16 bases between. The CDR3 contains 15 residues. Germline assignment: CDR1 SGHAT and CDR2 FQDESV (reference sequence). CDR3 protein: CASSLGQVVWTEAFF. The CDR3 coding sequence is TGTGCCAGCAGCTTGGGGCAGGTGGTATGGACTGAAGCTTTCTTT.